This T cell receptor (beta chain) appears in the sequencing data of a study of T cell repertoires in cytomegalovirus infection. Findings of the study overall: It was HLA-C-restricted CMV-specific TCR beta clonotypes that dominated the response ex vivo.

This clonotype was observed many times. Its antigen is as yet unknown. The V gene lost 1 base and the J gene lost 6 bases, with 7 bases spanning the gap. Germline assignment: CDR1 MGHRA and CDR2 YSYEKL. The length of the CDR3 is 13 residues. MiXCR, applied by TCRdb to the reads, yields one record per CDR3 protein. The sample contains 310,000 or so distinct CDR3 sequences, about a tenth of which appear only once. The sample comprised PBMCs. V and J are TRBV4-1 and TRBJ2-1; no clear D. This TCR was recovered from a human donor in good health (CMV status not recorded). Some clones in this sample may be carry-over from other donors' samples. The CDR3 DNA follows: TGCGCCAGCAGCCAAGTATCTGGCAATGAGCAGTTCTTC. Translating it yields CASSQVSGNEQFF.